The 14 T cell receptor beta chains presented below share a single source sample, sequenced in a study of OX40 agonist ivuxolimab in advanced cancers. Here immunoSEQ multiplex PCR was the method, and the copy in TCRdb shows in-frame clones only, minus some. The sample has under 85,000 clones; around 84% are singletons. Sequencing was performed on CD4+ or CD8+ T cells sorted from blood, taken in a trial of the OX40 agonist ivuxolimab. These receptors came from an adult with an advanced solid tumor such as melanoma, head and neck, liver or kidney cancer.

This rearrangement joins TRBV4-3 to TRBJ1-4, with D unresolved. The length of the CDR3 is 14 residues. In germline, CDR1 is LGHNA, CDR2 YSLEER. Trimming left V 1 base short and J 7 bases short, with 10 bases between. DNA for the CDR3: TGCGCCAGCAGCCAAGGCTACACAACTGAAAAACTGTTTTTT. This gives the protein CASSQGYTTEKLFF.

The V call is TRBV19, the J call TRBJ2-7; D ambiguous. The V gene's germline CDR1 is LNHDA and CDR2 SQIVND (reference sequence). CDR3 length equals 15 residues. V lost 3 bases and J 0 bases, leaving 12 bases between the germline ends. CDR3 in amino acids: CASSIELSSSYEQYF. CDR3 DNA: TGTGCCAGTAGTATCGAGTTGTCCTCCTCCTACGAGCAGTACTTC.

The chain combines TRBV7-4 with TRBJ1-2; 8 nucleotides align to TRBD1. The CDR3 covers 17 residues. Trimming at V came to 5 bases and at J to 6 bases, leaving 17 bases not matched to a gene. Germline-derived CDR1 and CDR2 are SGHVT and SQSDAQ. The CDR3 nucleotides read TGTGCCAGCAGCCAAACCTTCCCCTCGGACAGGGCCAATGGCTACACCTTC. This translates into CASSQTFPSDRANGYTF.

The gene calls are TRBV5-1 and TRBJ2-7; D is possibly TRBD1 or TRBD2 (5 bases each). The CDR3 runs to 13 residues. The germline V and J ends were trimmed by 7 bases and 2 bases, with 13 bases remaining between them. Per the germline V gene, CDR1 is SGHRS and CDR2 is YFSETQ. The CDR3 region is CASGSGTAYEQYF. The CDR3 region has the DNA TGCGCCAGCGGGTCAGGGACCGCCTACGAGCAGTACTTC.

Remarks on this clone: This CDR3 is also generated by other DNA sequences in the sample. The J gene is TRBJ2-3, the V gene TRBV11-3; D uncertain. The V end lost 2 bases, the J end lost 0 bases, and 6 bases lay between the germline ends. Germline CDR1 SGHNT, CDR2 YENEEA. This CDR3 contains 14 residues. In nucleotides, the CDR3 is TGTGCCAGCAGCTTAACAAGTAGCACAGATACGCAGTATTTT. It encodes CASSLTSSTDTQYF.

The chain recombines TRBV15 with TRBJ2-7; 8 nucleotides agree with TRBD2. The V and J ends lost 8 bases and 1 base, in that order; junction bases with no gene match: 13. This CDR3 region has 16 residues. Germline V gene sequence: CDR1 LNHNV, CDR2 YYDKDF (reference sequence). The DNA of the CDR3 is TGTGCCACCCGGAGAACTAGCGGAATATTTTCCTACGAGCAGTACTTC. It is translated as CATRRTSGIFSYEQYF.

The gene calls are TRBV21-1 and TRBJ2-3; the table calls TRBD2, which could not be checked here. TRBV21-1 has pseudogene status. This CDR3 spans 14 amino acids. The CDR3 region is CASSPGTRTDTQYF. CDR3 bases: TGTGCCAGCAGCCCCGGGACTCGCACAGATACGCAGTATTTT.

This clone has a count of ten or more. The rearrangement links TRBV25-1 to TRBJ1-6; 9 bases match TRBD1. This CDR3 has 14 residues. Germline V gene data show CDR1 as MGHDK and CDR2 as SYGVNS. Trimming removed 6 bases from V and 8 bases from J; junction bases left unmatched: 5. The CDR3 region has the DNA TGTGCCAGCAGCTTAACAGGGGGCGATTCACCCCTCCACTTT. This sequence encodes CASSLTGGDSPLHF.

The chain links TRBV9 to TRBJ2-5, with 7 nucleotides matching TRBD2. V lost 3 bases, J lost 3 bases, and 11 bases stayed unmatched. The CDR3 contains 16 residues. Looked up from germline, CDR1 is SGDLS and CDR2 is YYNGEE. The CDR3: CASSDRAMAGEETQYF. CDR3 bases: TGTGCCAGCAGCGATCGGGCGATGGCGGGAGAAGAGACCCAGTACTTC. Full variable domain (outside the CDR3, taken from reference TRBV9 and TRBJ2-5): DSGVTQTPKHLITATGQRVTLRCSPRSGDLSVYWYQQSLDQGLQFLIQYYNGEERAKGNILERFSAQQFPDLHSELNLSSLELGDSALYFCASSDRAMAGEETQYFGPGTRLLVL.

V usage is TRBV27 and J usage is TRBJ1-6; D might be TRBD1 (5 bases). The CDR3 is 16 amino acids. The V end was cut by 5 bases, the J end by 0 bases, with 11 bases between. Germline V gives CDR1 MNHEY, CDR2 SMNVEV (reference sequence). The CDR3 nucleotides read TGTGCCAGCAGTCAACCCGGGGGCTCCTATAATTCACCCCTCCACTTT. Encoded protein: CASSQPGGSYNSPLHF.

The V call is TRBV11-2, the J call TRBJ1-2; no clear D gene. In germline, CDR1 is SGHAT, CDR2 FQNNGV. This CDR3 contains 15 residues. The V end lost 5 bases, the J end lost 4 bases, and 17 bases lay between the germline ends. The CDR3 DNA is TGTGCCAGCAGCCCGGGAGGGTCGGTAATCTATGGCTACACCTTC. Amino acids: CASSPGGSVIYGYTF.

The chain couples TRBV7-9 to TRBJ2-1; TRBD1 aligns across 10 bases. CDR1 and CDR2 from the germline V gene are SEHNR and FQNEAQ (reference sequence). J lost 7 bases, V lost 2 bases, and 2 bases had no gene match. CDR3 length: 14 amino acids. This CDR3 is CASSLRGQGNEQFF. The CDR3 bases are TGTGCCAGCAGCTTAAGGGGACAGGGGAATGAGCAGTTCTTC. Using reference TRBV7-9 and TRBJ2-1 for the parts outside the CDR3, the full variable domain is DTGVSQNPRHKITKRGQNVTFRCDPISEHNRLYWYRQTLGQGPEFLTYFQNEAQLEKSRLLSDRFSAERPKGSFSTLEIQRTEQGDSAMYLCASSLRGQGNEQFFGPGTRLTVL.

The chain combines TRBV7-2 with TRBJ2-7; perhaps TRBD2 as D (6 bases). V was cut by 2 bases and J by 2 bases, with 7 bases left in between. CDR3 length equals 13 residues. From germline, CDR1 is SGHTA and CDR2 FQGNSA. CDR3 in DNA: TGTGCCAGCAGCTTACAGCGGGCCTACGAGCAGTACTTC. This gives the protein CASSLQRAYEQYF.

V gene TRBV5-4 combines with J gene TRBJ1-1; D unresolved. Between the trimmed V and J ends, which lost 0 bases and 6 bases, there was a span of 9 bases. The germline V gene has CDR1 SGHNT and CDR2 YYREEE (reference sequence). The CDR3 runs 13 residues. DNA of the CDR3: TGTGCCAGCAGCTTGGCCGCGGAGCCTGAAGCTTTCTTT. This translates into CASSLAAEPEAFF. Full variable domain (outside the CDR3, taken from reference TRBV5-4 and TRBJ1-1): ETGVTQSPTHLIKTRGQQVTLRCSSQSGHNTVSWYQQALGQGPQFIFQYYREEENGRGNFPPRFSGLQFPNYSSELNVNALELDDSALYLCASSLAAEPEAFFGQGTRLTVV.